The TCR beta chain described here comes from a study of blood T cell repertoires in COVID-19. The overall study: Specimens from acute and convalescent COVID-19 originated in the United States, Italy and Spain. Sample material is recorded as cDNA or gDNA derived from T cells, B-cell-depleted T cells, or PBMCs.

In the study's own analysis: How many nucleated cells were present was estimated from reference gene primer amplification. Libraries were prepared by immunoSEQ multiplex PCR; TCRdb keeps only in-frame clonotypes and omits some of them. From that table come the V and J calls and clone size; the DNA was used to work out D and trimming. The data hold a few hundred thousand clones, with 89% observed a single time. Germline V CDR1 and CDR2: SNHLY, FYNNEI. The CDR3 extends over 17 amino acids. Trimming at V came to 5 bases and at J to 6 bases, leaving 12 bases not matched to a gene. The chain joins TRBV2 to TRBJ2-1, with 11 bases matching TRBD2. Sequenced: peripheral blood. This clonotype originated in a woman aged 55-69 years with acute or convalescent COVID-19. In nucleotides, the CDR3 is TGTGCCAGCAGTCCTCCCGGGAGGCTAGCGGGAGGCAATGAGCAGTTCTTC. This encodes CASSPPGRLAGGNEQFF.